This record covers a single T cell receptor (beta chain). This sample stems from a study of CD8+CD57+ T cells in acquired aplastic anemia. Germline V gene sequence: CDR1 SGHTA, CDR2 FQGNSA. Trimming took off 5 bases at V and 9 bases at J, with 14 bases between the two ends. This CDR3 region has 12 residues. Profiling that covered TCR beta VDJ and CDR3 relied on genomic DNA as its template. TCRdb re-derived calls from the reads in MiXCR, one entry per CDR3 protein. The sample has approximately 200,000 distinct CDR3 sequences, over 60% seen once. The chain joins TRBV7-2 to TRBJ2-7, with no clear D. Sequencing was carried out using sorted CD4+, CD8+, or CD8+CD57+ T cells (not recorded which) from PBMCs. The receptor's source is a human donor with severe aplastic anemia or a healthy control (not recorded which). The CDR3 region has the DNA TGTGCCAGCAGCCATTATCAACGCGGGCAGTACTTC. This codes for CASSHYQRGQYF.